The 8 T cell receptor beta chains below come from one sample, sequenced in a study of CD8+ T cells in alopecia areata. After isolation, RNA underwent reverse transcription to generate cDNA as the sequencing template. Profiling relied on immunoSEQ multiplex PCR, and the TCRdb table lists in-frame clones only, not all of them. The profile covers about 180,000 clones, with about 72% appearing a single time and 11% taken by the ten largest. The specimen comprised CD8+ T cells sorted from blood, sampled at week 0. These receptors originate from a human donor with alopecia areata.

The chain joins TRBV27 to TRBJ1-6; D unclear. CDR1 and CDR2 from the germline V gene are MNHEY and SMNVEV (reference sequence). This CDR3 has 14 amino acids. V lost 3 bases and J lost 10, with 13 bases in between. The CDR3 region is CASSFGGAGSPLHF. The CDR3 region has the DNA TGTGCCAGCAGTTTTGGAGGAGCGGGGTCACCCCTCCACTTT.

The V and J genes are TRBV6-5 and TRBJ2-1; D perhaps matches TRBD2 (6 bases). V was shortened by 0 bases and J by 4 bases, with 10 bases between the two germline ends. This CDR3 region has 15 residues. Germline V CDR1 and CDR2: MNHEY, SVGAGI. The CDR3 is CASSYSLASYNEQFF. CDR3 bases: TGTGCCAGCAGTTACTCGCTAGCGTCGTACAATGAGCAGTTCTTC.

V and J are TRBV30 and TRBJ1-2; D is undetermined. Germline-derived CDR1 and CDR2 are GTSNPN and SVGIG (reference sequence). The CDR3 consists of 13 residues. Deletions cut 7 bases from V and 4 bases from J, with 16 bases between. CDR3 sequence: CALSDSSSYGYTF. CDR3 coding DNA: TGTGCCTTAAGTGACTCCTCTTCCTATGGCTACACCTTC.

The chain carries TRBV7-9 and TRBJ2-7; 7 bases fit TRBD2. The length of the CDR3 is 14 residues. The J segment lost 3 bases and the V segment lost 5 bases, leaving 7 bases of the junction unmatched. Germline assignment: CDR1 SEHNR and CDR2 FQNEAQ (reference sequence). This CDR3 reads CASSPEGEGYEQYF. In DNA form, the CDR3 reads TGTGCCAGCAGCCCAGAAGGGGAGGGCTACGAGCAGTACTTC.

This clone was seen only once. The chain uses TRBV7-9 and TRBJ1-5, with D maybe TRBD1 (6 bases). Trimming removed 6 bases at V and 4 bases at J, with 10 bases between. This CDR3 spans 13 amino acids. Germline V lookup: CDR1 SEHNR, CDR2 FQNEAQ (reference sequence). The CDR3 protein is CASRGAANQPQHF. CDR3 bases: TGTGCCAGCAGGGGGGCAGCAAATCAGCCCCAGCATTTT.

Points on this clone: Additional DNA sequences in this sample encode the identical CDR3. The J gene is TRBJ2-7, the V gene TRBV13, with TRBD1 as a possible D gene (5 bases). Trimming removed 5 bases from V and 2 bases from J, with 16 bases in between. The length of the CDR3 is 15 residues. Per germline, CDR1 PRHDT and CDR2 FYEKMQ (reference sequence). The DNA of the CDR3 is TGTGCCAGCAGCCTAACGACAGATGGGGCCTACGAGCAGTACTTC. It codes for CASSLTTDGAYEQYF.

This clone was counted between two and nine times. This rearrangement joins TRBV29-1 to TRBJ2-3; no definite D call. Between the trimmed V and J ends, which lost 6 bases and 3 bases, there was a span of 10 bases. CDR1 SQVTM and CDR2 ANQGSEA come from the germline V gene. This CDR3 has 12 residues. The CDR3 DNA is TGCAGCGTCCACGCCCGGACAGATACGCAGTATTTT. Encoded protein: CSVHARTDTQYF.

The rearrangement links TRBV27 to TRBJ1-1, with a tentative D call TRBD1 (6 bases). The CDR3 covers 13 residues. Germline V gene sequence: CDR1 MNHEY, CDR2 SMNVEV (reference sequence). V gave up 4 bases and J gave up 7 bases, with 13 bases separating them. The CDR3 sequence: CASSSEDRSEAFF. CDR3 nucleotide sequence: TGTGCCAGCAGTTCCGAAGACAGGAGTGAAGCTTTCTTT.